Below, 27 T cell receptor beta chains from the same sample are listed, as sequenced in a study of blood T cell repertoires in COVID-19. TCRdb keeps only in-frame clones here, not all; method: immunoSEQ multiplex PCR. The sample yields 400,000 or so clones, around 90% seen once. Sequencing was performed on PBMCs or T cells enriched from blood (not recorded which). All receptors derive from a woman in her forties with acute COVID-19.

This clone has only a few counts. The chain links TRBV6-5 to TRBJ2-7, with D hard to call. Trimming shortened V by 7 bases and J by 4 bases, and 5 bases separated the two germline ends. Germline CDR1 reads MNHEY; CDR2 reads SVGAGI. CDR3 length: 10 residues. The CDR3 DNA reads TGTGCCAGCAATCAGTACGAGCAGTACTTC. It is translated as CASNQYEQYF.

This chain joins TRBV5-1 and TRBJ2-6; no reliable D call. The ends were cut back, 3 bases at V and 0 bases at J, with 4 bases in the middle. CDR3 length: 14 residues. From germline, CDR1 is SGHRS and CDR2 YFSETQ. The CDR3 protein is CASSSDSGANVLTF. The CDR3 DNA is TGCGCCAGCAGCTCAGACTCTGGGGCCAACGTCCTGACTTTC.

The chain links TRBV6-5 to TRBJ1-4; D uncertain. Trimming removed 0 bases from V and 4 bases from J, with 9 bases in between. The length of the CDR3 is 15 residues. Germline CDR1 and CDR2: MNHEY and SVGAGI. DNA of the CDR3: TGTGCCAGCAGTTACTCCGAGGGTGTTAATGAAAAACTGTTTTTT. It specifies CASSYSEGVNEKLFF.

The chain links TRBV7-6 to TRBJ1-1, with 9 bases aligning to TRBD1. Trimming took 4 bases from V and 2 from J; bases not matched to a gene: 5. The length of the CDR3 is 15 residues. CDR1 and CDR2 (germline): SGHVS, FNYEAQ. CDR3 residues: CASSSDTGGNTEAFF. CDR3 in DNA: TGTGCCAGCAGCTCGGACACAGGGGGCAACACTGAAGCTTTCTTT.

The chain uses TRBV6-1 and TRBJ1-1, with unresolved D. The CDR3 length is 14 residues. The germline CDR1 and CDR2 sequences are MNHNS and SASEGT. Trimming took off 2 bases at V and 5 bases at J, with 12 bases between the two ends. CDR3 nucleotides: TGTGCCAGCAGTGAAATTGGCCCTCCTACTGAAGCTTTCTTT. This sequence encodes CASSEIGPPTEAFF.

V gene TRBV2 combines with J gene TRBJ1-2; 7 bases agree with TRBD1. Germline trimming cut 4 bases from V and 4 bases from J; bases unmatched to any gene: 6. This CDR3 region has 14 residues. Per the germline V gene, CDR1 is SNHLY and CDR2 is FYNNEI. The CDR3: CASSGQGFSYGYTF. The CDR3, as DNA: TGTGCCAGCAGTGGACAGGGTTTCAGCTATGGCTACACCTTC.

The chain joins TRBV7-7 to TRBJ2-5; 7 bases fit TRBD1. CDR1 is SSHAT, CDR2 FNYEAQ, per germline (reference sequence). The V gene end was trimmed by 2 bases and the J gene end by 2 bases; junction bases not matched to a gene: 5. The CDR3 extends over 15 amino acids. CDR3 protein: CASSLLARGQETQYF. As DNA, the CDR3 is TGTGCCAGCAGCTTACTCGCCAGGGGGCAAGAGACCCAGTACTTC.

The chain joins TRBV6-1 to TRBJ2-7; weak D call: TRBD1 (6 bases). The V gene lost 2 bases and the J gene lost 2 bases, with 22 bases spanning the gap. The CDR3 has 18 residues. CDR1 is MNHNS, CDR2 SASEGT, per germline. This chain's CDR3 is CASSEPLGALTETYEQYF. CDR3 in DNA: TGTGCCAGCAGTGAACCGCTGGGGGCCCTGACTGAGACCTACGAGCAGTACTTC.

The V call is TRBV23-1, the J call TRBJ1-3; 9 bases fit TRBD1. TRBV23-1 is marked as an open reading frame, function uncertain. The V gene end was trimmed by 2 bases and the J gene end by 7 bases; junction bases not matched to a gene: 3. The CDR3 contains 14 residues. CDR3 sequence (DNA): TGCGCCAGCAGTCAAATTGGACAGGGGAACACCATATATTTT. Translated, it gives CASSQIGQGNTIYF.

The J gene is TRBJ2-7, the V gene TRBV7-9; a weak D match, TRBD1 (5 bases). V was pared by 1 base and J by 5 bases, with 15 bases between. The CDR3 has 15 amino acids. Per germline, CDR1 SEHNR and CDR2 FQNEAQ (reference sequence). The CDR3 DNA reads TGTGCCAGCAGCTTAGTTGCAGGGATCTTCAACGAGCAGTACTTC. It encodes CASSLVAGIFNEQYF. Full variable domain (outside the CDR3, taken from reference TRBV7-9 and TRBJ2-7): DTGVSQNPRHKITKRGQNVTFRCDPISEHNRLYWYRQTLGQGPEFLTYFQNEAQLEKSRLLSDRFSAERPKGSFSTLEIQRTEQGDSAMYLCASSLVAGIFNEQYFGPGTRLTVT.

The chain combines TRBV4-2 with TRBJ1-5; D is ambiguous. The CDR3 has 13 residues. From germline, CDR1 is LGHNA and CDR2 YNFKEQ. Trimming shortened V by 0 bases and J by 8 bases, and 8 bases separated the two germline ends. CDR3 coding DNA: TGTGCCAGCAGCCAAGATTTTGTAAAGCCCCAGCATTTT. As protein: CASSQDFVKPQHF.

The rearrangement links TRBV2 to TRBJ1-5; no definite D call. The CDR3 is made up of 16 amino acids. Trimming took off 1 base at V and 2 bases at J, with 12 bases between the two ends. Germline CDR1 SNHLY, CDR2 FYNNEI. The CDR3 loop reads CASSEGTGIGNQPQHF. CDR3 bases: TGTGCCAGCAGTGAAGGAACGGGGATTGGCAATCAGCCCCAGCATTTT.

V gene TRBV5-7 combines with J gene TRBJ1-1, with D tentatively TRBD1 (6 bases). TRBV5-7 is sorted into the ORF group, with uncertain function. The CDR3 has 14 amino acids. Trimming pared 4 bases from V and 6 bases from J, leaving 16 bases between. As DNA, the CDR3 is TGTGCCAGCAGCCGTAACAGGGATTACCCTGAAGCTTTCTTT. Translated, it gives CASSRNRDYPEAFF.

In this sample, this clone turned up a few times. CDR3 loop: CASSAGGANEKLFF. DNA of the CDR3: TGTGCCAGTAGTGCAGGGGGAGCTAATGAAAAACTGTTTTTT. This sequence joins TRBV19 and TRBJ1-4; the match to TRBD1 covers 7 bases. This CDR3 has 14 residues. The germline gives CDR1 LNHDA, CDR2 SQIVND (reference sequence). V was pared by 5 bases and J by 3 bases, with 3 bases of the junction left unmatched.

The rearrangement joins TRBV4-2 to TRBJ1-3; 8 bases fit TRBD1. The CDR3 is 16 amino acids. V gave up 0 bases and J gave up 4 bases; unmatched junction bases: 5. The germline V gene encodes CDR1 LGHNA and CDR2 YNFKEQ. The CDR3 nucleotides read TGTGCCAGCAGCCAAGAGGACAGGGCGCCGGGAAACACCATATATTTT. It specifies CASSQEDRAPGNTIYF.

The chain is built from TRBV7-9 and TRBJ1-1, with 8 bases fitting TRBD1. Looked up from germline, CDR1 is SEHNR and CDR2 is FQNEAQ (reference sequence). With 1 base clipped from V and 5 bases from J, the junction kept 0 bases outside the gene matches. The CDR3 has 13 residues. CDR3 sequence: CASSLGTGTEAFF. The CDR3 DNA sequence: TGTGCCAGCAGCTTAGGGACAGGGACTGAAGCTTTCTTT.

The rearrangement uses TRBV2 and TRBJ1-1; weak D call: TRBD1 (6 bases). The CDR3 is made up of 13 amino acids. Germline V gene sequence: CDR1 SNHLY, CDR2 FYNNEI. The ends were cut back, 4 bases at V and 4 bases at J, with 10 bases in the middle. Written as DNA, the CDR3 is TGTGCCAGCAGTGGTAAGACAGGCACTGAAGCTTTCTTT. This codes for CASSGKTGTEAFF.

The chain combines TRBV10-1 with TRBJ2-5, with 10 bases identical to TRBD2. Germline CDR1 reads WNHNN; CDR2 reads SYGVQD (reference sequence). The CDR3 has 18 amino acids. V was clipped by 6 bases and J by 2 bases; unmatched bases: 15. CDR3 DNA: TGCGCCAGCAGCCTTAGCGGGGGGACCGAAGAACCTCAAGAGACCCAGTACTTC. This sequence encodes CASSLSGGTEEPQETQYF.

The V call is TRBV5-1, the J call TRBJ1-2; 8 bases line up with TRBD1. CDR3 length: 16 amino acids. Germline-derived CDR1 and CDR2 are SGHRS and YFSETQ. After removal of 5 bases from V and 5 bases from J, the junction contained 14 bases not matched to a gene. CDR3 nucleotides: TGCGCCAGCAGGAGCGGCCCCGGACAGGGTCCATATGGCTACACCTTC. Its protein is CASRSGPGQGPYGYTF.

J is TRBJ1-2 and V is TRBV4-1; 7 nucleotides match TRBD1. After removal of 3 bases from V and 4 bases from J, the junction contained 8 bases not matched to a gene. The germline gives CDR1 MGHRA, CDR2 YSYEKL. This CDR3 is 15 amino acids long. This CDR3 reads CASSHTGAAIYGYTF. Here the CDR3 DNA reads TGCGCCAGCAGCCACACAGGGGCCGCAATCTATGGCTACACCTTC.

V usage is TRBV9 and J usage is TRBJ1-3; D might be TRBD1 (5 bases). Trimming pared 0 bases from V and 4 bases from J, leaving 11 bases between. This CDR3 spans 15 amino acids. Germline V lookup: CDR1 SGDLS, CDR2 YYNGEE. The CDR3 spells CASSVGPRAGNTIYF. The DNA for the CDR3 is TGTGCCAGCAGCGTAGGACCCAGGGCCGGAAACACCATATATTTT.

The chain joins TRBV29-1 to TRBJ1-3; weak D call: TRBD1 (5 bases). There are 12 residues in the CDR3. The V gene's germline CDR1 is SQVTM and CDR2 ANQGSEA. The V end was cut by 4 bases, the J end by 4 bases, with 8 bases between. As DNA, the CDR3 is TGCAGCGTTGGGACATGGGGAAACACCATATATTTT. Encoded protein: CSVGTWGNTIYF. Together with reference TRBV29-1 and TRBJ1-3, the CDR3 gives the full variable domain: SAVISQKPSRDICQRGTSLTIQCQVDSQVTMMFWYRQQPGQSLTLIATANQGSEATYESGFVIDKFPISRPNLTFSTLTVSNMSPEDSSIYLCSVGTWGNTIYFGEGSWLTVV.

This clone was picked up one time. The chain links TRBV29-1 to TRBJ2-5; tentatively, D is TRBD1 (5 bases). This CDR3 contains 13 residues. In germline, CDR1 is SQVTM, CDR2 ANQGSEA. The V and J ends lost 0 bases and 5 bases respectively, with 10 bases between them. CDR3 sequence: CSVEEVKGETQYF. The CDR3 DNA follows: TGCAGCGTTGAAGAGGTTAAGGGGGAGACCCAGTACTTC. Supplemented by reference TRBV29-1 and TRBJ2-5, the full variable domain reads SAVISQKPSRDICQRGTSLTIQCQVDSQVTMMFWYRQQPGQSLTLIATANQGSEATYESGFVIDKFPISRPNLTFSTLTVSNMSPEDSSIYLCSVEEVKGETQYFGPGTRLLVL.

The CDR3 protein is CAWSPGQGQSYTF. CDR3 DNA: TGTGCCTGGAGCCCAGGACAGGGGCAAAGCTACACCTTC. The chain joins TRBV30 to TRBJ1-2; TRBD1 matches 9 bases. J gave up 9 bases and V 3 bases, and 8 bases lay outside the gene matches. Germline loops: CDR1 GTSNPN, CDR2 SVGIG (reference sequence). The CDR3 has 13 residues. Drawing the rest from reference TRBV30 and TRBJ1-2, the complete variable domain is SQTIHQWPATLVQPVGSPLSLECTVEGTSNPNLYWYRQAAGRGLQLLFYSVGIGQISSEVPQNLSASRPQDRQFILSSKKLLLSDSGFYLCAWSPGQGQSYTFGSGTRLTVV.

The chain recombines TRBV5-4 with TRBJ2-5; 7 bases are a match to TRBD1. V trimming: 3 bases; J trimming: 3 bases; junction bases outside the gene matches: 5. CDR3 length: 14 residues. CDR1 SGHNT and CDR2 YYREEE come from the germline V gene (reference sequence). CDR3 DNA sequence: TGTGCCAGCAGCTCGGGACAGTCTGAAGAGACCCAGTACTTC. Translation gives CASSSGQSEETQYF.

The genes are TRBV5-1 and TRBJ2-2, with a possible D match to TRBD2 (6 bases). Germline V gene sequence: CDR1 SGHRS, CDR2 YFSETQ. V was cut by 3 bases and J by 5 bases, with 17 bases left in between. This CDR3 contains 16 residues. The CDR3 spells CASSWAPGAKTGELFF. The CDR3 bases are TGCGCCAGCAGCTGGGCACCGGGAGCAAAAACCGGGGAGCTGTTTTTT. The full variable domain, with the rest looked up from reference TRBV5-1 and TRBJ2-2, is KAGVTQTPRYLIKTRGQQVTLSCSPISGHRSVSWYQQTPGQGLQFLFEYFSETQRNKGNFPGRFSGRQFSNSRSEMNVSTLELGDSALYLCASSWAPGAKTGELFFGEGSRLTVL.

The V call is TRBV15, the J call TRBJ2-3; D call uncertain. Germline CDR1 LNHNV, CDR2 YYDKDF (reference sequence). The V end was cut by 11 bases, the J end by 2 bases, with 8 bases between. The CDR3 loop spans 11 amino acids. The CDR3 sequence: CAVRVTDTQYF. The CDR3 DNA reads as TGTGCCGTCCGAGTCACAGATACGCAGTATTTT.